This note documents a single TCR beta chain sequence. Its antigen is as yet unknown. The time point: week 5, during vaccination. Doses consisted of 300 ug of mutant IDH1 20-mer peptide each, paired with topical imiquimod. Each donor presented with a new WHO grade 3 or 4 astrocytoma that tested IDH1-mutant and showed ATRX loss. The data were taken from a study of a mutant IDH1 vaccine in newly diagnosed glioma. In the study overall: Each patient was administered eight vaccinations, scheduled in weeks 1, 3, 5, 7, 11, 15, 19 and 23. Vaccination was launched 4-6 weeks after radiotherapy alone, or with temozolomide cycles. Previous care, which was radiotherapy, temozolomide, or both, most often involved both.

CDR3 size: 18 residues. CDR1 and CDR2 from the germline V gene are SGHRS and YFSETQ. Trimming took 4 bases from V and 4 from J; bases not matched to a gene: 11. Sequencing used immunoSEQ multiplex PCR; TCRdb keeps in-frame clones, though not all of them. Counted here are fewer than 70,000 clones, approximately 90% occurring once; the ten biggest clones make up about 4.2%. The rearrangement joins TRBV5-1 to TRBJ2-3; TRBD2 matches 14 bases. The source was PBMCs, collected from a glioma patient whose treatment included an IDH1 peptide vaccine. The clonotype originates from a woman aged 40 to 50 with glioma. CDR3 region: CASSRLAGGPSGSDTQYF. DNA for the CDR3: TGCGCCAGCAGCAGACTAGCGGGAGGGCCGTCCGGCTCAGATACGCAGTATTTT.